This T cell receptor beta chain comes out of a study of blood T cell repertoires in COVID-19. Clones were read by immunoSEQ multiplex PCR, and TCRdb kept only the in-frame ones, dropping some. The sample lists some 150,000 clones, 80% occurring once. The V gene end was trimmed by 10 bases and the J gene end by 7 bases; junction bases not matched to a gene: 2. Germline lookup yields CDR1 SNHLY and CDR2 FYNNEI. The CDR3 is 12 residues long. This TCR came from a man in his sixties with acute or convalescent COVID-19. V and J are TRBV2 and TRBJ2-2, with 11 bases identical to TRBD2. The sequenced sample consisted of peripheral blood. The CDR3 nucleotides are TGTGCCACGGGACTAGCGGTCGGGGAGCTGTTTTTT. It encodes CATGLAVGELFF. Together with reference TRBV2 and TRBJ2-2, the CDR3 gives the full variable domain: EPEVTQTPSHQVTQMGQEVILRCVPISNHLYFYWYRQILGQKVEFLVSFYNNEISEKSEIFDDQFSVERPDGSNFTLKIRSTKLEDSAMYFCATGLAVGELFFGEGSRLTVL.